This TCR beta chain emerged from a study of OX40 agonist ivuxolimab in advanced cancers. At the level of the study: At doses from 0.01 to 10 mg/kg, patients were given intravenous ivuxolimab every 2 weeks.

CDR1 and CDR2 (germline): SQVTM, ANQGSEA. The ends were cut back, 1 base at V and 4 bases at J, with 16 bases in the middle. The CDR3 extends over 15 amino acids. Overall study findings and caveats: Patients with a partial response at 0.1-3.0 mg/kg had among the lowest clonal expansion.

Using immunoSEQ multiplex PCR, the repertoire was profiled, and TCRdb retains in-frame clones only, with some absent. Of more than 60,000 clones in the sample, 85% are singletons; the top ten hold 3.5% to 4%. Regarding this clone: What it binds is unknown.

The receptor was derived from an adult with an advanced solid tumor such as melanoma, head and neck, liver or kidney cancer. The chain is built from TRBV29-1 and TRBJ1-1; D might be TRBD1 (6 bases). The material was CD4+ or CD8+ T cells sorted from blood, obtained in a trial of the OX40 agonist ivuxolimab. This chain's CDR3 is CSVEAPRGGPTEAFF. Written as DNA, the CDR3 is TGCAGCGTTGAAGCCCCTCGGGGGGGGCCCACTGAAGCTTTCTTT.